These 25 T cell receptor beta chains share one sample of origin, sequenced in a study of blood T cell repertoires in COVID-19 (dated by TCRdb to 2018 to 2021). Library preparation was by the immunoSEQ multiplex PCR assay. TCRdb provides this immuneACCESS table in a form limited to in-frame rearrangements. Some clones are lacking; in checked studies, under half of them reflect an unresolved V gene, and why the rest are absent is not known. In all, the sample holds about 120,000 clones, and around 79% of those were seen once. The ten largest make up around 16% of the sample. Sample: peripheral blood. These receptors were taken from a woman of 80 years or more with active or convalescent COVID-19.

In this sample, this clone turned up a few times. The chain couples TRBV25-1 to TRBJ2-7, with a weak D call TRBD2 (5 bases). Between the trimmed V and J ends, which lost 6 bases and 2 bases, there was a span of 11 bases. The CDR3 is made up of 13 amino acids. The germline V gene has CDR1 MGHDK and CDR2 SYGVNS. CDR3 amino acids: CASRREGAYEQYF. CDR3 in DNA: TGTGCCAGCAGGAGGGAAGGAGCCTACGAGCAGTACTTC.

The chain uses TRBV3-1 (or the pseudogene TRBV3-2) and TRBJ2-1; 11 nucleotides agree with TRBD2. The V gene end was trimmed by 0 bases and the J gene end by 3 bases; junction bases not matched to a gene: 1. The CDR3 has 16 amino acids. CDR1 and CDR2 (germline): LGHDT, YNNKEL (reference sequence). DNA of the CDR3: TGTGCCAGCAGCCAAGATAGCGGGGGGGTCTACAATGAGCAGTTCTTC. Its protein product is CASSQDSGGVYNEQFF.

This clone has only a few counts. The chain's CDR3 is CASTLKTGTATEAFF. The DNA for the CDR3 is TGTGCCAGTACCCTAAAGACAGGTACAGCTACTGAAGCTTTCTTT. The J gene is TRBJ1-1, the V gene TRBV19, with D perhaps TRBD1 (6 bases). The germline V gene has CDR1 LNHDA and CDR2 SQIVND (reference sequence). The CDR3 contains 15 residues. The V end was cut by 7 bases, the J end by 5 bases, with 20 bases between.

In this sample, this clone turned up once. The rearrangement joins TRBV5-4 to TRBJ1-2; 10 nucleotides match TRBD1. The ends lost 0 bases at V and 5 bases at J; junction bases unmatched: 7. Germline loops: CDR1 SGHNT, CDR2 YYREEE (reference sequence). The CDR3 totals 16 residues. DNA for the CDR3: TGTGCCAGCAGCTTGGTAATGGGACAGGGGTCGTATGGCTACACCTTC. Translated: CASSLVMGQGSYGYTF.

This clone showed up just once. The gene calls are TRBV6-5 and TRBJ2-5, with TRBD2 matching 7 bases. The germline gives CDR1 MNHEY, CDR2 SVGAGI. V was pared by 2 bases and J by 2 bases, with 5 bases of the junction left unmatched. CDR3 length: 15 amino acids. The CDR3 here is CASSYGAGAQETQYF. Written as DNA, the CDR3 is TGTGCCAGCAGTTACGGTGCGGGAGCGCAAGAGACCCAGTACTTC.

This clone was observed a single time. This chain connects TRBV7-3 to TRBJ2-5; TRBD1 aligns across 8 bases. Germline-derived CDR1 and CDR2 are SGHTA and FQGTGA. V shed 3 bases, J shed 5 bases, and the junction held 8 bases outside the gene matches. This CDR3 is 15 amino acids long. DNA for the CDR3: TGTGCCAGCAGCTTCAGGGGGCGTCGTTGGGAGACCCAGTACTTC. It is translated as CASSFRGRRWETQYF.

The chain recombines TRBV2 with TRBJ2-7; 10 nucleotides match TRBD1. CDR1 and CDR2 (germline): SNHLY, FYNNEI. This CDR3 has 14 amino acids. The J segment lost 7 bases and the V segment lost 6 bases, leaving 9 bases of the junction unmatched. Written as DNA, the CDR3 is TGTGCCAGCAGCCTTGACAGGGGGCTGTGGGAGCAGTACTTC. It translates to CASSLDRGLWEQYF. The complete variable domain, with remaining parts taken from reference TRBV2 and TRBJ2-7, reads EPEVTQTPSHQVTQMGQEVILRCVPISNHLYFYWYRQILGQKVEFLVSFYNNEISEKSEIFDDQFSVERPDGSNFTLKIRSTKLEDSAMYFCASSLDRGLWEQYFGPGTRLTVT.

CDR3 residues: CASTGRGPGNTEAFF. Written as DNA, the CDR3 is TGTGCCAGCACCGGTAGGGGGCCCGGAAACACTGAAGCTTTCTTT. The chain combines TRBV28 with TRBJ1-1; 7 nucleotides match TRBD1. CDR3 length equals 15 residues. With V trimmed by 7 bases and J by 2 bases, 10 bases remained unmatched. The germline V gene has CDR1 MDHEN and CDR2 SYDVKM.

CDR3: CASSYNNPYNEQFF. CDR3 sequence (DNA): TGTGCCAGCAGTTACAACAACCCCTACAATGAGCAGTTCTTC. This chain joins TRBV6-5 and TRBJ2-1; the D is unclear. V lost 2 bases to trimming and J lost 2 bases, with 7 bases between them. The CDR3 runs to 14 residues. In germline, CDR1 is MNHEY, CDR2 SVGAGI.

The chain is built from TRBV27 and TRBJ1-5; a weak D match, TRBD1 (6 bases). Trimming stripped 8 bases from V and 0 bases from J, with 26 bases between. Germline values: CDR1 MNHEY, CDR2 SMNVEV (reference sequence). This CDR3 is 19 amino acids long. The CDR3 sequence: CASQHPTDRLYPSNQPQHF. CDR3 DNA: TGTGCCAGCCAGCACCCTACCGACAGGCTTTATCCTAGCAATCAGCCCCAGCATTTT.

The CDR3 region is CASSLSWWAGNSPLHF. Here the CDR3 DNA reads TGTGCCAGCAGTTTATCGTGGTGGGCAGGGAACTCACCCCTCCACTTT. The gene calls are TRBV27 and TRBJ1-6; weak D call: TRBD1 (5 bases). Trimming took 0 bases from V and 10 from J, leaving 16 bases between them. Germline V gene sequence: CDR1 MNHEY, CDR2 SMNVEV (reference sequence). The CDR3 totals 16 residues.

J is TRBJ1-2 and V is TRBV7-2; D is uncertain. V dropped 3 bases and J dropped 4 bases, with 12 bases sitting between them. The germline V gene encodes CDR1 SGHTA and CDR2 FQGNSA. CDR3 size: 14 residues. The chain's CDR3 is CASSLSTRGYGYTF. CDR3 bases: TGTGCCAGCAGCTTGTCCACCCGGGGCTATGGCTACACCTTC.

The V and J genes are TRBV30 and TRBJ2-1, with TRBD1 as a possible D gene (5 bases). This CDR3 comprises 12 residues. The V end was cut by 3 bases, the J end by 9 bases, with 12 bases between. The germline V gene encodes CDR1 GTSNPN and CDR2 SVGIG (reference sequence). The CDR3 loop reads CAWSLLRGEQFF. The CDR3 DNA is TGTGCCTGGAGCTTATTAAGGGGTGAGCAGTTCTTC.

The chain links TRBV7-6 to TRBJ2-7; 11 bases fit TRBD2. CDR1 is SGHVS and CDR2 is FNYEAQ in the germline V gene. The CDR3 length is 17 residues. The ends lost 2 bases at V and 6 bases at J; junction bases unmatched: 12. DNA of the CDR3: TGTGCCAGCAGCTTATCCCCTTTTAGCGGGAGGGCAGTCGAGCAGTACTTC. The encoded protein is CASSLSPFSGRAVEQYF.

The V gene is TRBV7-9, the J gene TRBJ2-7; D is perhaps TRBD2 (5 bases). V was pared by 3 bases and J by 0 bases, with 12 bases between. This CDR3 spans 15 amino acids. Germline V CDR1 and CDR2: SEHNR, FQNEAQ (reference sequence). The CDR3 DNA follows: TGTGCCAGCAGCTTCGAGGGATCCACCTCCTACGAGCAGTACTTC. It is translated as CASSFEGSTSYEQYF.

The chain is built from TRBV7-3 and TRBJ1-1, with TRBD1 matching 7 bases. V shed 6 bases, J shed 4 bases, and the junction held 8 bases outside the gene matches. Germline V CDR1 and CDR2: SGHTA, FQGTGA. The CDR3 length is 14 residues. This CDR3 is CASRPDRTSTEAFF. The CDR3 DNA reads as TGTGCCAGCAGACCGGACAGGACGTCCACTGAAGCTTTCTTT.

The J gene is TRBJ1-4, the V gene TRBV6-2 or TRBV6-3, with D tentatively TRBD1 (6 bases). V was pared by 2 bases and J by 7 bases, with 8 bases between. This CDR3 spans 13 amino acids. Germline CDR1 reads MNHEY; CDR2 reads SVGEGT. The CDR3 loop reads CASSYGTLEKLFF. Written as DNA, the CDR3 is TGTGCCAGCAGTTACGGGACACTTGAAAAACTGTTTTTT.

The chain employs TRBV3-1 (or the pseudogene TRBV3-2) and TRBJ1-4; a possible D gene is TRBD1 (5 bases). The CDR3 loop spans 16 amino acids. V gave up 5 bases and J gave up 2 bases, with 15 bases separating them. Germline CDR1 is LGHDT and CDR2 is YNNKEL (reference sequence). The chain's CDR3 is CASSSRGRPTNEKLFF. CDR3 sequence (DNA): TGTGCCAGCAGCTCCCGGGGGAGGCCCACTAATGAAAAACTGTTTTTT.

The V and J genes are TRBV19 and TRBJ1-2; 8 positions agree with TRBD1. The CDR3 length is 16 residues. With V trimmed by 3 bases and J by 4 bases, 10 bases remained unmatched. CDR1 and CDR2 (germline): LNHDA, SQIVND (reference sequence). The CDR3 loop is CASSMGGADRGYGYTF. DNA for the CDR3: TGTGCCAGTAGTATGGGGGGGGCAGACAGGGGCTATGGCTACACCTTC. The complete variable domain, with remaining parts taken from reference TRBV19 and TRBJ1-2, reads DGGITQSPKYLFRKEGQNVTLSCEQNLNHDAMYWYRQDPGQGLRLIYYSQIVNDFQKGDIAEGYSVSREKKESFPLTVTSAQKNPTAFYLCASSMGGADRGYGYTFGSGTRLTVV.

The CDR3 region has the DNA TGTGCCAGCAGGAAGGACAGGCCTAATGAAAAACTGTTTTTT. This codes for CASRKDRPNEKLFF. The chain uses TRBV28 and TRBJ1-4, with TRBD1 matching over 7 bases. Germline trimming cut 6 bases from V and 3 bases from J; bases unmatched to any gene: 4. CDR1 MDHEN and CDR2 SYDVKM come from the germline V gene. This CDR3 is 14 amino acids long.

In this sample, this clone turned up once. V and J are TRBV28 and TRBJ1-2, with 7 bases aligning to TRBD1. V was clipped by 5 bases and J by 4 bases; unmatched bases: 7. The CDR3 runs 14 residues. In germline, CDR1 is MDHEN, CDR2 SYDVKM. In nucleotides, the CDR3 is TGTGCCAGCAGTGCAAACAGGGGCCCCTATGGCTACACCTTC. Translating it yields CASSANRGPYGYTF.

The chain recombines TRBV6-5 with TRBJ1-2, with TRBD1 as a possible D gene (6 bases). In germline, CDR1 is MNHEY, CDR2 SVGAGI. This CDR3 contains 14 residues. V lost 6 bases and J lost 4, with 15 bases in between. In nucleotides, the CDR3 is TGTGCCAGCAGACGGGGGGGCTTCGGCTATGGCTACACCTTC. Translation gives CASRRGGFGYGYTF.

The rearrangement joins TRBV4-1 to TRBJ2-1; no definite D call. The CDR3 has 14 amino acids. V lost 4 bases to trimming and J lost 6 bases, with 13 bases between them. Per the germline V gene, CDR1 is MGHRA and CDR2 is YSYEKL. CDR3 sequence (DNA): TGCGCCAGCAGCCCATTCCCGAGGCGCAATGAGCAGTTCTTC. Amino acid sequence: CASSPFPRRNEQFF.

The DNA of the CDR3 is TGTGCCAGCAGCCCTCGATCCCTAGCGGACTCCTACAATGAGCAGTTCTTC. Translation: CASSPRSLADSYNEQFF. The chain joins TRBV7-3 to TRBJ2-1, with TRBD2 matching over 7 bases. Germline lookup yields CDR1 SGHTA and CDR2 FQGTGA. Trimming took 5 bases from V and 0 from J; bases not matched to a gene: 10. The CDR3 spans 17 residues.

This clone was detected only a few times. The chain links TRBV28 to TRBJ1-6; D might be TRBD1 (6 bases). The CDR3 loop spans 15 amino acids. Germline V gene sequence: CDR1 MDHEN, CDR2 SYDVKM. V lost 6 bases to trimming and J lost 6 bases, with 15 bases between them. As DNA, the CDR3 is TGTGCCAGCAGCCAACGACAGGAACCTAATTCACCCCTCCACTTT. Amino acid sequence: CASSQRQEPNSPLHF.